Presented here are 28 T cell receptor beta chains from one specimen sequenced in a study of technical replicates of blood from several donors. TCRdb keeps only in-frame clones here, not all; method: immunoSEQ multiplex PCR. The data contain about 99,000 clones, around 96% of them singletons. Material: T cells isolated from PBMCs. The source of these receptors is a human donor in good health.

This clone was recorded only once. The chain links TRBV4-1 to TRBJ2-5; 9 bases agree with TRBD1. After removal of 2 bases from V and 5 bases from J, the junction contained 6 bases not matched to a gene. The CDR3 extends over 15 amino acids. Germline values: CDR1 MGHRA, CDR2 YSYEKL. The CDR3 DNA reads as TGCGCCAGCAGCCAAAAGAGGACAGGGGTCGAGACCCAGTACTTC. Residues: CASSQKRTGVETQYF.

The gene calls are TRBV4-1 and TRBJ1-1; D ambiguous. The germline gives CDR1 MGHRA, CDR2 YSYEKL. Trimming stripped 4 bases from V and 4 bases from J, with 7 bases between. The CDR3 has 12 residues. CDR3 protein: CASSPPSTEAFF. Written as DNA, the CDR3 is TGCGCCAGCAGCCCCCCGTCCACTGAAGCTTTCTTT.

The chain is built from TRBV7-7 and TRBJ1-1; 7 bases fit TRBD1. The CDR3 is made up of 16 amino acids. Looked up from germline, CDR1 is SSHAT and CDR2 is FNYEAQ (reference sequence). CDR3 region: CAIYYRGAAMNTEAFF. In DNA, the CDR3 is TGTGCTATCTATTACAGGGGAGCCGCTATGAACACTGAAGCTTTCTTT.

The rearrangement links TRBV29-1 to TRBJ2-3; no clear D. The germline V and J ends were trimmed by 1 base and 1 base, with 3 bases remaining between them. In germline, CDR1 is SQVTM, CDR2 ANQGSEA. This CDR3 comprises 12 residues. The CDR3 spells CSVEVGTDTQYF. CDR3 nucleotide sequence: TGCAGCGTTGAAGTCGGCACAGATACGCAGTATTTT.

This clone was found once. The V call is TRBV27, the J call TRBJ1-2, with D tentatively TRBD1 (5 bases). Trimming stripped 1 base from V and 4 bases from J, with 10 bases between. Germline V gene sequence: CDR1 MNHEY, CDR2 SMNVEV (reference sequence). The CDR3 spans 14 residues. The CDR3 here is CASSLLGAVYGYTF. The CDR3 coding sequence is TGTGCCAGCAGTTTATTAGGGGCAGTCTATGGCTACACCTTC.

This clone was observed a few times. This chain uses TRBV2 with TRBJ1-2; 7 positions agree with TRBD1. Germline V gene lookup returns CDR1 SNHLY and CDR2 FYNNEI. The V gene end was trimmed by 3 bases and the J gene end by 8 bases; junction bases not matched to a gene: 9. This CDR3 comprises 14 residues. In DNA, the CDR3 is TGTGCCAGCAGTGATCGGAGACAGGGAGTCGGCTACACCTTC. Its protein product is CASSDRRQGVGYTF. Full variable domain (rest looked up from reference TRBV2 and TRBJ1-2): EPEVTQTPSHQVTQMGQEVILRCVPISNHLYFYWYRQILGQKVEFLVSFYNNEISEKSEIFDDQFSVERPDGSNFTLKIRSTKLEDSAMYFCASSDRRQGVGYTFGSGTRLTVV.

This sequence joins TRBV29-1 and TRBJ2-5, with D possibly TRBD2 on 6 matching bases. The V end was cut by 6 bases, the J end by 4 bases, with 21 bases between. This CDR3 is 15 amino acids long. Germline lookup yields CDR1 SQVTM and CDR2 ANQGSEA. Written as DNA, the CDR3 is TGCAGCGTCGGAAATAGGCATCTCGGGGGAGAGACCCAGTACTTC. It translates to CSVGNRHLGGETQYF.

This clone occurred once. V gene TRBV11-2 combines with J gene TRBJ2-7, with unresolved D. With 4 bases removed from V and 1 base from J, the gap between germline ends came to 8 bases. Germline V CDR1 and CDR2: SGHAT, FQNNGV. This CDR3 is 13 amino acids long. Here the CDR3 DNA reads TGTGCCAGCAGCTCGGGTAGATCCTACGAGCAGTACTTC. It codes for CASSSGRSYEQYF.

This rearrangement joins TRBV5-4 to TRBJ2-7, with 10 bases matching TRBD2. CDR1 is SGHNT and CDR2 is YYREEE in the germline V gene (reference sequence). This CDR3 is built from 16 residues. V was clipped by 4 bases and J by 7 bases; unmatched bases: 14. The CDR3 bases are TGTGCCAGCAGCCGCGGAGGACTAGCGGAGTGGGGGGAGCAGTACTTC. Its translation is CASSRGGLAEWGEQYF.

The chain recombines TRBV5-1 with TRBJ2-3; 9 nucleotides match TRBD2. Germline assignment: CDR1 SGHRS and CDR2 YFSETQ. With V trimmed by 0 bases and J by 4 bases, 6 bases remained unmatched. The CDR3 covers 16 residues. CDR3 amino acids: CASSLALAGEADTQYF. In DNA, the CDR3 is TGCGCCAGCAGCTTGGCCTTAGCGGGAGAGGCAGATACGCAGTATTTT.

This chain links TRBV25-1 with TRBJ2-7, with a tentative D call TRBD2 (5 bases). Deletions cut 7 bases from V and 0 bases from J, with 10 bases between. CDR1 and CDR2 (germline): MGHDK, SYGVNS. The length of the CDR3 is 13 residues. As DNA, the CDR3 is TGTGCCAGCAAGGGAGAAGGCTCCTACGAGCAGTACTTC. Translation gives CASKGEGSYEQYF.

J is TRBJ1-1 and V is TRBV7-9, with unresolved D. CDR3 length: 16 residues. Trimming removed 5 bases at V and 0 bases at J, with 16 bases between. CDR1 and CDR2 (germline): SEHNR, FQNEAQ (reference sequence). As DNA, the CDR3 is TGTGCCAGCAGCCTTCCTTTGTGGCGGCTGAACACTGAAGCTTTCTTT. Translation gives CASSLPLWRLNTEAFF.

This chain links TRBV10-1 with TRBJ2-5, with a tentative D call TRBD2 (5 bases). CDR1 is WNHNN, CDR2 SYGVQD, per germline (reference sequence). CDR3 length: 15 residues. Trimming removed 8 bases at V and 1 base at J, with 17 bases between. The CDR3 DNA follows: TGCGCCAGCTCCTTAGAGGGCGGACTCCAAGAGACCCAGTACTTC. It yields the protein CASSLEGGLQETQYF.

V usage is TRBV7-9 and J usage is TRBJ2-3, with D possibly being TRBD1 (6 bases). CDR3 length equals 15 residues. Per germline, CDR1 SEHNR and CDR2 FQNEAQ (reference sequence). V was shortened by 4 bases and J by 4 bases, with 15 bases between the two germline ends. The CDR3 DNA is TGTGCCAGCAGCTATTACAGGGACCTCCCAGATACGCAGTATTTT. Translated: CASSYYRDLPDTQYF.

The chain combines TRBV6-1 with TRBJ1-5, with unresolved D. V lost 4 bases to trimming and J lost 0 bases, with 16 bases between them. Germline values: CDR1 MNHNS, CDR2 SASEGT. CDR3 length: 17 amino acids. CDR3 nucleotide sequence: TGTGCCAGCAGTGGGAGGATCGGCGGATATAGCAATCAGCCCCAGCATTTT. It codes for CASSGRIGGYSNQPQHF.

V usage is TRBV15 and J usage is TRBJ2-1; 7 bases map to TRBD2. The junction had 6 bases not matched to a gene; V was cut back by 0 bases and J by 7 bases. Per germline, CDR1 LNHNV and CDR2 YYDKDF (reference sequence). The CDR3 length is 15 residues. The CDR3 spells CATSRDFKGGNEQFF. The CDR3 DNA sequence: TGTGCCACCAGCAGAGATTTTAAGGGAGGGAATGAGCAGTTCTTC.

V and J are TRBV27 and TRBJ2-3; D gene unclear. The CDR3 spans 15 residues. The V gene lost 3 bases and the J gene lost 0 bases, with 10 bases spanning the gap. Germline loops: CDR1 MNHEY, CDR2 SMNVEV (reference sequence). CDR3 residues: CASSLGRPSTDTQYF. DNA of the CDR3: TGTGCCAGCAGTTTGGGCAGACCCAGCACAGATACGCAGTATTTT.

The chain couples TRBV10-3 to TRBJ2-2; 9 nucleotides agree with TRBD1. CDR3 length: 16 residues. Unmatched junction bases numbered 3, after V lost 3 bases and J lost 1 base. Germline-derived CDR1 and CDR2 are ENHRY and SYGVKD. The CDR3 spells CAISEPGQGNTGELFF. In nucleotides, the CDR3 is TGTGCCATCAGTGAACCGGGACAGGGGAACACCGGGGAGCTGTTTTTT.

This chain connects TRBV10-3 to TRBJ2-5; tentatively, D is TRBD1 (5 bases). Germline values: CDR1 ENHRY, CDR2 SYGVKD. The V and J ends lost 5 bases and 1 base respectively, with 14 bases between them. This CDR3 is 15 amino acids long. CDR3 DNA sequence: TGTGCCATCAGTTCCCCTCCCCAGGGCCAAGAGACCCAGTACTTC. As protein: CAISSPPQGQETQYF.

V is TRBV28 and J is TRBJ1-4; 8 bases align to TRBD1. The CDR3 is made up of 15 amino acids. Trimming at V came to 4 bases and at J to 5 bases, leaving 6 bases not matched to a gene. The germline CDR1 and CDR2 sequences are MDHEN and SYDVKM. The CDR3 region is CASSSLRDRNEKLFF. The CDR3, as DNA: TGTGCCAGCAGTTCCCTCCGGGACAGGAATGAAAAACTGTTTTTT.

The chain carries TRBV6-1 and TRBJ2-7, with D perhaps matching TRBD2 (5 bases). With 1 base removed from V and 1 base from J, the gap between germline ends came to 5 bases. Germline CDR1 reads MNHNS; CDR2 reads SASEGT. The CDR3 runs to 13 residues. The CDR3 reads CASSEGGSYEQYF. CDR3 DNA sequence: TGTGCCAGCAGTGAAGGCGGGTCCTACGAGCAGTACTTC.

The chain has TRBV5-8 and TRBJ1-5, with TRBD1 identical over 7 bases. This CDR3 region has 15 residues. V lost 4 bases to trimming and J lost 0 bases; unmatched junction nucleotides: 4. CDR1 and CDR2 (germline): SGHTS, YDEGEE. This chain's CDR3 is CASSVRTGSNQPQHF. DNA of the CDR3: TGTGCCAGCAGCGTCCGGACAGGTAGCAATCAGCCCCAGCATTTT.

This chain connects TRBV7-2 to TRBJ2-3; D is uncertain. Germline V gene data show CDR1 as SGHTA and CDR2 as FQGNSA. Between the trimmed V and J ends, which lost 2 bases and 2 bases, there was a span of 14 bases. There are 16 residues in the CDR3. Here the CDR3 DNA reads TGTGCCAGCAGCTTAACCTCCAGAGCGTTCACAGATACGCAGTATTTT. Translated, it gives CASSLTSRAFTDTQYF. The complete variable domain, with remaining parts taken from reference TRBV7-2 and TRBJ2-3, reads GAGVSQSPSNKVTEKGKDVELRCDPISGHTALYWYRQSLGQGLEFLIYFQGNSAPDKSGLPSDRFSAERTGGSVSTLTIQRTQQEDSAVYLCASSLTSRAFTDTQYFGPGTRLTVL.

The chain uses TRBV14 and TRBJ2-7; 8 bases are shared with TRBD2. Looked up from germline, CDR1 is SGHDN and CDR2 is FVKESK. This CDR3 is built from 16 residues. V lost 0 bases to trimming and J lost 2 bases; unmatched junction nucleotides: 6. The CDR3 loop is CASSQEQLAVPYEQYF. The DNA of the CDR3 is TGTGCCAGCAGCCAAGAGCAACTAGCGGTGCCCTACGAGCAGTACTTC.

The chain combines TRBV11-3 with TRBJ1-1; D call uncertain. Germline V gene data show CDR1 as SGHNT and CDR2 as YENEEA. Deletions cut 1 base from V and 3 bases from J, with 6 bases between. The CDR3 consists of 13 residues. CDR3 in amino acids: CASSLGQDTEAFF. The CDR3 DNA sequence: TGTGCCAGCAGCTTAGGACAAGACACTGAAGCTTTCTTT.

The chain joins TRBV7-9 to TRBJ1-1, with 11 bases aligning to TRBD1. V shed 5 bases, J shed 6 bases, and the junction held 5 bases outside the gene matches. The germline V gene encodes CDR1 SEHNR and CDR2 FQNEAQ (reference sequence). The CDR3 extends over 14 amino acids. The CDR3 is CASSPDRGLAEAFF. For the CDR3, the DNA is TGTGCCAGCAGCCCGGACAGGGGGCTCGCTGAAGCTTTCTTT. The whole variable domain, filled in from reference TRBV7-9 and TRBJ1-1, reads DTGVSQNPRHKITKRGQNVTFRCDPISEHNRLYWYRQTLGQGPEFLTYFQNEAQLEKSRLLSDRFSAERPKGSFSTLEIQRTEQGDSAMYLCASSPDRGLAEAFFGQGTRLTVV.

The chain carries TRBV5-6 and TRBJ1-1; TRBD1 aligns across 9 bases. CDR3 length equals 16 residues. The V gene's germline CDR1 is SGHDT and CDR2 YYEEEE. The J segment lost 2 bases and the V segment lost 0 bases, leaving 5 bases of the junction unmatched. The CDR3 nucleotides read TGTGCCAGCAGCTTGGGTGGACAGGGGATTAACACTGAAGCTTTCTTT. Its protein product is CASSLGGQGINTEAFF.

The chain couples TRBV18 to TRBJ2-4; D ambiguous. Germline V CDR1 and CDR2: KGHSH, LQKENI. This CDR3 has 13 residues. Trimming removed 0 bases at V and 4 bases at J, with 4 bases between. The CDR3 nucleotides are TGTGCCAGCTCACCACCGGAGAAAAACATTCAGTACTTC. The encoded protein is CASSPPEKNIQYF.